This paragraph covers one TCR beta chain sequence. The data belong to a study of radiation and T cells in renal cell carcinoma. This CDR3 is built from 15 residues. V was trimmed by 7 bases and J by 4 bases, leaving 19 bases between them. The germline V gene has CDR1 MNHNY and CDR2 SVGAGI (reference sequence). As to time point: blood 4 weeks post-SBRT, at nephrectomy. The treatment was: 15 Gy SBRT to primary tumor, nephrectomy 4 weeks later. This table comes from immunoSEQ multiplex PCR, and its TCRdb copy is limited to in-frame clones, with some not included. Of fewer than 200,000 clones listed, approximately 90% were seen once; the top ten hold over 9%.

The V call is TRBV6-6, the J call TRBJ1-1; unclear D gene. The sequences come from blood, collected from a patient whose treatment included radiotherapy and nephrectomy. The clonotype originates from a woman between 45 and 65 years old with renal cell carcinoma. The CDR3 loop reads CASTPPPGSGTEAFF. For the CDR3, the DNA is TGTGCCAGCACCCCGCCCCCGGGGTCGGGCACTGAAGCTTTCTTT.